This TCR beta chain is drawn from a study of blood T cell repertoires in COVID-19. Study in general: Samples came from the United States, Italy and Spain, spanning acute and convalescent COVID-19.

In the authors' methods: Amplified reference gene primers provided the basis for estimating nucleated cell counts. Sequenced by immunoSEQ multiplex PCR; TCRdb stores in-frame clones only, minus some. For V, J and clone size, that table is used; D and trimming come from the DNA. The table has fewer than 150,000 clones, roughly 81% seen once. This CDR3 spans 14 amino acids. This clone was picked up one time. The material sequenced was peripheral blood. This receptor was taken from a human donor in a cohort sampled during active COVID-19. The chain employs TRBV21-1 and TRBJ1-2. TRBV21-1 is described as a pseudogene. This CDR3 reads CASSKLAVNYGYTF. In DNA, the CDR3 is TGTGCCAGCAGCAAACTGGCGGTGAACTATGGCTACACCTTC.